This T cell receptor (beta chain) came from a study of T cell changes during pregnancy in multiple sclerosis. Sequencing used immunoSEQ multiplex PCR; TCRdb keeps in-frame clones, though not all of them. The sample includes roughly 57,000 clones, 90% of them seen just once. In germline, CDR1 is GTSNPN, CDR2 SVGIG (reference sequence). Unmatched junction bases numbered 0, after V lost 4 bases and J lost 3 bases. The CDR3 is 11 residues long. V is TRBV30 and J is TRBJ2-7; the match to TRBD1 covers 7 bases. The input for sequencing was CD8+ T cells from peripheral blood mononuclear cells, taken before pregnancy. The origin of this receptor is a female donor with multiple sclerosis, enrolled in a pregnancy study. The CDR3 sequence is CAWTGGYEQYF. DNA of the CDR3: TGTGCCTGGACAGGGGGCTACGAGCAGTACTTC.